This TCR beta chain was sequenced in a study of T cell responses to AZD1222 COVID-19 vaccine. Study background: Second-dose schedules of about 4 or about 12 weeks were combined.

Clones were read by immunoSEQ multiplex PCR, and TCRdb kept only the in-frame ones, dropping some. Among over 100,000 clones listed, about 87% were seen once. Notes on the study in general: Compared with day 0, the breadth and depth of the Spike-specific TCR repertoire rose significantly after two doses of AZD1222.

On this clone itself: Its antigen is currently unknown.

V lost 4 bases to trimming and J lost 4 bases, with 13 bases between them. Germline V gene data show CDR1 as MNHEY and CDR2 as SMNVEV (reference sequence). CDR3 length: 14 residues. The sequence derives from an adult in good health. The sequenced sample was peripheral blood, obtained on day 0 of AZD1222 vaccination. The V and J genes are TRBV27 and TRBJ1-2; D may be TRBD1 (6 bases). Here the CDR3 DNA reads TGTGCCAGCAGTTCCACAGGGACCCTCTATGGCTACACCTTC. The encoded protein is CASSSTGTLYGYTF.